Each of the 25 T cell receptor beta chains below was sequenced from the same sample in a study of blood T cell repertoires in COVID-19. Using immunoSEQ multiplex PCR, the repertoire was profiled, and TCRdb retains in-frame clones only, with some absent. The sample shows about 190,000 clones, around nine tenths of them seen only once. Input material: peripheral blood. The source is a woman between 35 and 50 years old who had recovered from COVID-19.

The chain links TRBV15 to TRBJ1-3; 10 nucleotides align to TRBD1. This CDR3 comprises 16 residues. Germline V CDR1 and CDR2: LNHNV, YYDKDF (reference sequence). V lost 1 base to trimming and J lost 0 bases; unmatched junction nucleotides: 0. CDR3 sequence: CATSRGTGGSGNTIYF. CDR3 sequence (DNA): TGTGCCACCAGCAGAGGGACAGGGGGCTCTGGAAACACCATATATTTT.

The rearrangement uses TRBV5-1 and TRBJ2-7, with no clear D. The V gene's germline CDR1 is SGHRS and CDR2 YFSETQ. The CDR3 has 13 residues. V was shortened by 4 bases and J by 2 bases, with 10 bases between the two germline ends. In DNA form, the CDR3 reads TGCGCCAGCAGCGAAGTCGGTCCCTACGAGCAGTACTTC. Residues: CASSEVGPYEQYF.

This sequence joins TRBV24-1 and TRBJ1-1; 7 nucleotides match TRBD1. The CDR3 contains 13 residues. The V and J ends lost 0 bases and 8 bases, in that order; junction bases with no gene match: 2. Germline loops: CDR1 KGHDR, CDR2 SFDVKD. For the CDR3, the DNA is TGTGCCACCAGTGATTTGAAGGGACAGGAAGCTTTCTTT. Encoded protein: CATSDLKGQEAFF.

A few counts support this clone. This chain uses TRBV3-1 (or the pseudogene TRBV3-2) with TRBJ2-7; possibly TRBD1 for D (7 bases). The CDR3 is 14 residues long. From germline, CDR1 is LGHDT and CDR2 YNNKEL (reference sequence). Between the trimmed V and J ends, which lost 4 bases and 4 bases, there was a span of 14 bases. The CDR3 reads CASSPNRGGYEQYF. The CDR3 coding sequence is TGTGCCAGCAGCCCCAACAGGGGAGGTTACGAGCAGTACTTC.

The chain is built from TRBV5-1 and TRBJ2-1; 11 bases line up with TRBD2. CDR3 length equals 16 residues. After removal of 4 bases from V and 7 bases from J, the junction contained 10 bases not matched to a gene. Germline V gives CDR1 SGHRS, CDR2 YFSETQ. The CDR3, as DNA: TGCGCCAGCAGCCCCCCACTAGCGGGAGCGGGGAATGAGCAGTTCTTC. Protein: CASSPPLAGAGNEQFF.

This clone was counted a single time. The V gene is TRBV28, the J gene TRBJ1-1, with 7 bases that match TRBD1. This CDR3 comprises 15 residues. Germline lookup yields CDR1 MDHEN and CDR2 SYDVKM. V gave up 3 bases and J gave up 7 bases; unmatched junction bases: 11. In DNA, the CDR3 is TGTGCCAGCAGTTTGCGGTTGACAGGGCTGTTTGAAGCTTTCTTT. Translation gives CASSLRLTGLFEAFF.

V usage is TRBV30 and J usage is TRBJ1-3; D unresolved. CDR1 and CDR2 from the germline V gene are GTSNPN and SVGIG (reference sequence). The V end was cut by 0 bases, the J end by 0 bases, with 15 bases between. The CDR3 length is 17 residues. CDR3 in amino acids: CAWSVTRGTASGNTIYF. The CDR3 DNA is TGTGCCTGGAGTGTAACGCGGGGTACCGCCTCTGGAAACACCATATATTTT.

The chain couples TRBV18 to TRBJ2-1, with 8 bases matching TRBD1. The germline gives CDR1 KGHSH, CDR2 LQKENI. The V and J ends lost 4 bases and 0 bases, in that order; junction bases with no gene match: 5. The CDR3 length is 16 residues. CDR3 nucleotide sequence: TGTGCCAGCTCACTATTGACAGGGGACTCCTACAATGAGCAGTTCTTC. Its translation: CASSLLTGDSYNEQFF. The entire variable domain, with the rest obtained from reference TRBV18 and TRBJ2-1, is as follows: NAGVMQNPRHLVRRRGQEARLRCSPMKGHSHVYWYRQLPEEGLKFMVYLQKENIIDESGMPKERFSAEFPKEGPSILRIQQVVRGDSAAYFCASSLLTGDSYNEQFFGPGTRLTVL.

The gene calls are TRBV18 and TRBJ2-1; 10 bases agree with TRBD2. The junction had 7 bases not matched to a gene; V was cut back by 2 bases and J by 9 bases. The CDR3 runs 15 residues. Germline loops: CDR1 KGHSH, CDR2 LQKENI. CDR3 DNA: TGTGCCAGCTCACCAAGGAGCGGGAGGGCGGGTGAGCAGTTCTTC. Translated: CASSPRSGRAGEQFF.

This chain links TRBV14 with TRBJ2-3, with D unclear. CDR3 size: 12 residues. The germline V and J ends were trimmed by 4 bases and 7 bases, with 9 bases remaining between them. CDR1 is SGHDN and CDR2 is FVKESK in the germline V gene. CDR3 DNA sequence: TGTGCCAGCAGCCCAAATCTATATACGCAGTATTTT. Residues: CASSPNLYTQYF.

DNA of the CDR3: TGTGCCAGCTCACCACAACTTGGAGCGAACACTGAAGCTTTCTTT. It translates to CASSPQLGANTEAFF. The chain combines TRBV18 with TRBJ1-1; D is undetermined. The CDR3 is 15 amino acids. Trimming took 1 base from V and 1 from J, leaving 10 bases between them. The germline V gene has CDR1 KGHSH and CDR2 LQKENI.

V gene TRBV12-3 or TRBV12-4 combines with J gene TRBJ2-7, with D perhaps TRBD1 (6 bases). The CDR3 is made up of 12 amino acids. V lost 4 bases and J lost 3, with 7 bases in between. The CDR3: CASSSQGYEQYF. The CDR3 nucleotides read TGTGCCAGCAGTTCACAGGGCTACGAGCAGTACTTC.

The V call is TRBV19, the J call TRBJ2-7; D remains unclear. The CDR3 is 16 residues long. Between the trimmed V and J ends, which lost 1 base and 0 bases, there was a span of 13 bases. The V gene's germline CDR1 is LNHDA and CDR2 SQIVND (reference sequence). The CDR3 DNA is TGTGCCAGTAGTATAGGTACTCTTCGAAGCTCCTACGAGCAGTACTTC. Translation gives CASSIGTLRSSYEQYF.

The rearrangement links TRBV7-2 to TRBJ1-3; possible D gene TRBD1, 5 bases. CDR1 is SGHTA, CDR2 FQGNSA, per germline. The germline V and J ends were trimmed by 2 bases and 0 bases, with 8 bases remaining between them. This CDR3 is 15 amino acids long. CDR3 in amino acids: CASSLWGVSGNTIYF. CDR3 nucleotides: TGTGCCAGCAGCTTATGGGGGGTCTCTGGAAACACCATATATTTT. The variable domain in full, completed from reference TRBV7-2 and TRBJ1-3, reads GAGVSQSPSNKVTEKGKDVELRCDPISGHTALYWYRQSLGQGLEFLIYFQGNSAPDKSGLPSDRFSAERTGGSVSTLTIQRTQQEDSAVYLCASSLWGVSGNTIYFGEGSWLTVV.

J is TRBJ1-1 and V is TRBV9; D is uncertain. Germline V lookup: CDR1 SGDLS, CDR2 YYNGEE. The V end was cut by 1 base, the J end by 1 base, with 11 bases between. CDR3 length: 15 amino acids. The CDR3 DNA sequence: TGTGCCAGCAGCGTAATTTCACTCGGGAACACTGAAGCTTTCTTT. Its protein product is CASSVISLGNTEAFF.

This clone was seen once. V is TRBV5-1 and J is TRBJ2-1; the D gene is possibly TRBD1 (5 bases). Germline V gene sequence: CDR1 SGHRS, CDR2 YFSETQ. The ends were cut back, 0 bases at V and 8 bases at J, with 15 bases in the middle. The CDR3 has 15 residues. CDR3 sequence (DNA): TGCGCCAGCAGCTTGGAGGCAGGGATGTTCGATGAGCAGTTCTTC. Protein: CASSLEAGMFDEQFF.

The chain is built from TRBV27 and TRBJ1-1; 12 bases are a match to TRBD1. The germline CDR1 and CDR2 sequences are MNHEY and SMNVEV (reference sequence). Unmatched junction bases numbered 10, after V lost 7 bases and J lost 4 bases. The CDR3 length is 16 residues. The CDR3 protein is CASTPRDRGQGTEAFF. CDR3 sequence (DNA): TGTGCCAGCACTCCCCGGGACAGGGGGCAGGGCACTGAAGCTTTCTTT.

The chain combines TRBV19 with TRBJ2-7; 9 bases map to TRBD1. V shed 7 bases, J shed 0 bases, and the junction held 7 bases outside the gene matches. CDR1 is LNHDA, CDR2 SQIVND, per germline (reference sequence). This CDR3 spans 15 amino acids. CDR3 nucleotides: TGTGCCAGTACCCTGGAGACAGGGGGCTCCTACGAGCAGTACTTC. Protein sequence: CASTLETGGSYEQYF.

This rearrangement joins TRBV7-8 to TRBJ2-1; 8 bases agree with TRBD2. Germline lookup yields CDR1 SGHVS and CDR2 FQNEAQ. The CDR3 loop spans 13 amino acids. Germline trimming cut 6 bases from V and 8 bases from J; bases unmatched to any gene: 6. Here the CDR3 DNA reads TGTGCCAGCAGGCCCCGGGGGGGGGATGAGCAGTTCTTC. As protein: CASRPRGGDEQFF.

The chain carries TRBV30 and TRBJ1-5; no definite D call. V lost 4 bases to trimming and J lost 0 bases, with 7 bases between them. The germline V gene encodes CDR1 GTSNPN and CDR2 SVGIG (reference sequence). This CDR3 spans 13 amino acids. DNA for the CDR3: TGTGCCTGGAAATCTAATAGCAATCAGCCCCAGCATTTT. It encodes CAWKSNSNQPQHF.

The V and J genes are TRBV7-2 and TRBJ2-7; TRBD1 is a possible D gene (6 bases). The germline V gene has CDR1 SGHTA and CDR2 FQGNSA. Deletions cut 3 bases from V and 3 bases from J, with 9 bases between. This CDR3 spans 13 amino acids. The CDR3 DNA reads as TGTGCCAGCAGCTTGGACAGCTACTACGAGCAGTACTTC. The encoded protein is CASSLDSYYEQYF.

The CDR3 nucleotides are TGTGCCACCAGCACCGATTCGGGGTGGGAGGGCACTGAAGCTTTCTTT. It specifies CATSTDSGWEGTEAFF. V usage is TRBV15 and J usage is TRBJ1-1; D ambiguous. Germline CDR1 and CDR2: LNHNV and YYDKDF (reference sequence). The length of the CDR3 is 16 residues. V was clipped by 4 bases and J by 4 bases, with 19 bases between them.

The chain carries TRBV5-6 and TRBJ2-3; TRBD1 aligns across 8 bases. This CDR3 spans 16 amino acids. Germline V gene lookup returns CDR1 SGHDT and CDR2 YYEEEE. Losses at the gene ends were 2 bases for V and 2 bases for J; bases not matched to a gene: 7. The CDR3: CASSFLGQGTTDTQYF. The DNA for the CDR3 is TGTGCCAGCAGCTTCCTAGGACAGGGTACCACAGATACGCAGTATTTT.

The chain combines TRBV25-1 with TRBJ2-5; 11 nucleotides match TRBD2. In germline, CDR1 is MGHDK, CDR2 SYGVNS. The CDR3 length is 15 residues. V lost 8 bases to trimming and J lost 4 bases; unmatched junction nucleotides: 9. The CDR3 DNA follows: TGTGCCAGCTTCAAGACTAGCGGGGAGGTAGAGACCCAGTACTTC. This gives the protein CASFKTSGEVETQYF.

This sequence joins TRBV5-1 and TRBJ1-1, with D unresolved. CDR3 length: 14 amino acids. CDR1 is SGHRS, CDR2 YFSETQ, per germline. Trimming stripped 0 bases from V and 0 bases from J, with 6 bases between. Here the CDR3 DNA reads TGCGCCAGCAGCTTGGACTTTCTGAACACTGAAGCTTTCTTT. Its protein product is CASSLDFLNTEAFF.